Below, 30 T cell receptor beta chains from the same sample are listed, as sequenced in a study of Graves' ophthalmopathy and Graves' hyperthyroidism (dated by TCRdb to 2016 to 2018). Sequencing used an Illumina HiSeq 2000. TCR beta CDR3 regions were amplified from RNA transcripts for repertoire sequencing. The first round was an RT-PCR using HTBI primers with the Qiagen OneStep RT-PCR kit, and this first round was followed by a second-round multiplex PCR, then size selection and purification. TCRdb reanalyzed the raw reads on its own, using fastp at Q25 for trimming and MiXCR for clone calling, and kept in-frame beta chains. Rows are combined by CDR3 protein, so each entry shows the most common genes and DNA. The sample data list about 400,000 distinct CDR3 sequences, and around 18% of these were observed just once. The leading ten clones occupy around 1.4% of the sample. Specimen: peripheral blood. The origin of the receptors is a woman between 18 and 30 years old with Graves' ophthalmopathy. Donor details come from another sample of the same person, matched by shared clones.

In this sample, this clonotype turned up many times. The CDR3: CASGFEGNEAFF. DNA for the CDR3: TGTGCTAGTGGTTTTGAGGGGAATGAAGCTTTCTTT. The J gene is TRBJ1-1, the V gene TRBV12-5; D possibly corresponds to TRBD1 (5 bases). CDR3 length: 12 residues. Germline CDR1 is LGHNT and CDR2 is FRNRAP. V lost 3 bases and J 7 bases, leaving 9 bases between the germline ends.

This clonotype was seen ten or more times. The chain employs TRBV28 and TRBJ1-5; 9 bases are a match to TRBD1. Trimming cost V 4 bases and J 4 bases; bases outside gene matches: 8. CDR1 and CDR2 from the germline V gene are MDHEN and SYDVKM. This CDR3 region has 16 residues. CDR3: CASSSLPGTGNQPQHF. As DNA, the CDR3 is TGTGCCAGCAGTTCCCTTCCCGGGACAGGGAATCAGCCCCAGCATTTT. The full variable domain, in which reference TRBV28 and TRBJ1-5 provide the parts outside the CDR3, is DVKVTQSSRYLVKRTGEKVFLECVQDMDHENMFWYRQDPGLGLRLIYFSYDVKMKEKGDIPEGYSVSREKKERFSLILESASTNQTSMYLCASSSLPGTGNQPQHFGDGTRLSIL.

This clonotype was seen at least ten times. The chain employs TRBV28 and TRBJ1-5; D remains unclear. There are 16 residues in the CDR3. From germline, CDR1 is MDHEN and CDR2 SYDVKM. V shed 2 bases and J shed 2 bases, with 13 bases lying between them. In nucleotides, the CDR3 is TGTGCCAGCAGTTTAGTGAAGGGATTTGGCAATCAGCCCCAGCATTTT. Protein: CASSLVKGFGNQPQHF.

This clonotype was seen repeatedly, ten times or more. This chain uses TRBV12-3 or TRBV12-4 with TRBJ2-7; D is possibly TRBD2 (6 bases). The CDR3 is 14 amino acids. Trimming stripped 3 bases from V and 3 bases from J, with 12 bases between. CDR3 in DNA: TGTGCCAGCAGTTTTGGAGGGGTGGTCTACGAGCAGTACTTC. Its translation: CASSFGGVVYEQYF.

This clonotype showed up many times. The chain joins TRBV18 to TRBJ1-1; TRBD1 agrees at 7 bases. V was clipped by 4 bases and J by 1 base; unmatched bases: 9. This CDR3 region has 16 residues. From germline, CDR1 is KGHSH and CDR2 LQKENI. The CDR3 is CASSLLQGRRNTEAFF. The CDR3 DNA is TGTGCCAGCTCACTATTACAGGGGAGAAGGAACACTGAAGCTTTCTTT.

This clonotype has a count of ten or more. The chain couples TRBV5-6 to TRBJ2-7; a possible D gene is TRBD1 (5 bases). In germline, CDR1 is SGHDT, CDR2 YYEEEE. CDR3 length equals 15 residues. Trimming pared 0 bases from V and 0 bases from J, leaving 10 bases between. The CDR3 region has the DNA TGTGCCAGCAGCTTGGGGGCAGGGCTCTCCTACGAGCAGTACTTC. Translated, it gives CASSLGAGLSYEQYF.

This clonotype was found many times. The chain employs TRBV30 and TRBJ2-7; D is possibly TRBD1 or TRBD2 (5 bases each). V lost 6 bases, J lost 3 bases, and 12 bases lay in between. Germline values: CDR1 GTSNPN, CDR2 SVGIG (reference sequence). This CDR3 spans 12 amino acids. As DNA, the CDR3 is TGTGCCTGCCCCGGGACCGACTACGAGCAGTACTTC. Translating gives CACPGTDYEQYF.

Many counts were recorded for this clonotype. The V and J genes are TRBV27 and TRBJ2-7; TRBD1 matches at 11 bases. The trim removed 5 bases at V and 1 base at J, leaving 7 bases unmatched. Germline CDR1 is MNHEY and CDR2 is SMNVEV (reference sequence). CDR3 length: 16 amino acids. The chain's CDR3 is CASSARTGGRSYEQYF. The CDR3 DNA follows: TGTGCCAGCAGTGCCAGGACAGGGGGCAGGTCCTACGAGCAGTACTTC.

This clonotype has just a few counts. This sequence joins TRBV30 and TRBJ2-5, with D maybe TRBD2 (5 bases). The CDR3 runs to 12 residues. Trimming pared 1 base from V and 3 bases from J, leaving 6 bases between. Germline CDR1 GTSNPN, CDR2 SVGIG (reference sequence). CDR3: CAWSAGKETQYF. CDR3 nucleotide sequence: TGTGCCTGGAGTGCGGGGAAAGAGACCCAGTACTTC.

On this clonotype itself: The junction shows a germline mismatch at one end, possibly a read error. This chain connects TRBV20-1 to TRBJ1-2; TRBD1 is a possible D gene (5 bases). Germline V lookup: CDR1 DFQATT, CDR2 SNEGSKA (reference sequence). There are 16 residues in the CDR3. Here the CDR3 reads CSASRPPFGGNYGNTF. The CDR3 coding sequence is TGCAGTGCTAGCAGACCCCCTTTCGGGGGAAACTATGGCAACACCTTC.

In its sample, this clonotype was seen many times. The chain joins TRBV10-3 to TRBJ2-2, with D perhaps given as TRBD1 or TRBD2 (5 bases each). CDR1 and CDR2 from the germline V gene are ENHRY and SYGVKD. The V end lost 11 bases, the J end lost 0 bases, and 13 bases lay between the germline ends. The CDR3 length is 14 residues. The CDR3 loop reads CAASGPANTGELFF. The CDR3 DNA reads TGTGCCGCCTCGGGACCAGCGAACACCGGGGAGCTGTTTTTT.

In this sample, this clonotype turned up many times. V is TRBV6-6 and J is TRBJ1-1; no clear D gene. Deletions cut 5 bases from V and 2 bases from J, with 6 bases between. Germline values: CDR1 MNHNY, CDR2 SVGAGI (reference sequence). The length of the CDR3 is 12 residues. The CDR3 region is CASSRINTEAFF. In DNA form, the CDR3 reads TGTGCCAGCAGTCGGATTAACACTGAAGCTTTCTTT.

This clonotype was picked up many times. CDR3 in amino acids: CASSSPPGLLNQPQHF. CDR3 nucleotide sequence: TGTGCCAGTAGTTCTCCGCCGGGCCTTCTCAATCAGCCCCAGCATTTT. The chain has TRBV19 and TRBJ1-5; D uncertain. V lost 5 bases and J lost 3, with 17 bases in between. Germline values: CDR1 LNHDA, CDR2 SQIVND (reference sequence). The CDR3 covers 16 residues.

Comments on this clonotype: A read error may explain this, as a much larger clone is one base away. The CDR3 sequence: CASSGTHTGTMGEQYF. In DNA, the CDR3 is TGTGCCAGCAGCGGAACCCACACCGGGACAATGGGGGAGCAGTACTTC. The rearrangement uses TRBV9 and TRBJ2-7; the D gene is possibly TRBD1 (6 bases). Per germline, CDR1 SGDLS and CDR2 YYNGEE. The CDR3 covers 16 residues. V was shortened by 3 bases and J by 7 bases, with 23 bases between the two germline ends.

This clonotype was observed many times. The rearrangement uses TRBV19 and TRBJ1-3, with D possibly matching TRBD1 (5 bases). Trimming left V 6 bases short and J 2 bases short, with 14 bases between. CDR3 size: 15 residues. Germline CDR1 reads LNHDA; CDR2 reads SQIVND (reference sequence). The CDR3 protein is CASRNRMGAGNTIYF. For the CDR3, the DNA is TGTGCCAGTAGGAACAGGATGGGAGCTGGAAACACCATATATTTT.

At least ten counts were recorded for this clonotype. The V call is TRBV11-1, the J call TRBJ2-5; 11 bases align to TRBD2. The V and J ends lost 5 bases and 3 bases, in that order; junction bases with no gene match: 11. CDR3 length equals 17 residues. The germline CDR1 and CDR2 sequences are SGHAT and FQDESV (reference sequence). The CDR3 sequence is CASSAGTSGPLKETQYF. Written as DNA, the CDR3 is TGTGCCAGCAGCGCCGGGACTAGCGGACCTCTGAAAGAGACCCAGTACTTC.

This clonotype was observed many times. J is TRBJ2-7 and V is TRBV24-1; 10 nucleotides line up with TRBD1. Trimming cost V 3 bases and J 1 base; bases outside gene matches: 5. CDR1 is KGHDR, CDR2 SFDVKD, per germline. This CDR3 has 16 amino acids. CDR3 region: CATSDTGTGASYEQYF. CDR3 in DNA: TGTGCCACCAGTGATACCGGGACAGGGGCGTCCTACGAGCAGTACTTC.

The rearrangement uses TRBV6-1 and TRBJ2-7; 7 bases map to TRBD1. The V gene end was trimmed by 7 bases and the J gene end by 3 bases; junction bases not matched to a gene: 9. CDR3 length equals 14 residues. Germline CDR1 and CDR2: MNHNS and SASEGT. CDR3 in amino acids: CASNNQGDSYEQYF. CDR3 sequence (DNA): TGTGCCAGCAACAATCAGGGGGACAGCTACGAGCAGTACTTC.

This clonotype was seen at least ten times. The chain has TRBV28 and TRBJ2-7, with a possible D match to TRBD2 (7 bases). CDR3 length: 14 amino acids. Germline V CDR1 and CDR2: MDHEN, SYDVKM. V lost 7 bases to trimming and J lost 1 base, with 14 bases between them. CDR3: CASNMGGPSYEQYF. CDR3 coding DNA: TGTGCCAGCAACATGGGGGGGCCGTCCTACGAGCAGTACTTC.

This clonotype was observed many times. The CDR3 here is CASSQDAGRKETQYF. As DNA, the CDR3 is TGTGCCAGCAGCCAAGACGCGGGGCGGAAAGAGACCCAGTACTTC. V is TRBV4-2 and J is TRBJ2-5, with a tentative D call TRBD2 (6 bases). From germline, CDR1 is LGHNA and CDR2 YNFKEQ. The length of the CDR3 is 15 residues. Trimming removed 0 bases from V and 3 bases from J, with 11 bases in between.

In its sample, this clonotype was seen many times. The rearrangement uses TRBV6-2 or TRBV6-3 and TRBJ2-7, with D hard to call. The germline gives CDR1 MNHEY, CDR2 SVGEGT. The CDR3 runs to 12 residues. The V and J ends lost 2 bases and 10 bases respectively, with 12 bases between them. The DNA of the CDR3 is TGTGCCAGCAGTTACCCCCACTCGGAACAGTACTTC. This encodes CASSYPHSEQYF.

V gene TRBV18 combines with J gene TRBJ1-1, with a tentative D call TRBD1 (6 bases). V lost 3 bases and J lost 0, with 14 bases in between. The germline V gene encodes CDR1 KGHSH and CDR2 LQKENI. The CDR3 spans 16 residues. CDR3 in amino acids: CASSPRGGAMNTEAFF. The DNA of the CDR3 is TGTGCCAGCTCACCCCGGGGGGGGGCTATGAACACTGAAGCTTTCTTT.

In this sample, this clonotype turned up many times. The V gene is TRBV15, the J gene TRBJ1-2; unclear D gene. The V end was cut by 0 bases, the J end by 3 bases, with 5 bases between. The CDR3 sequence is 13 residues long. Germline V CDR1 and CDR2: LNHNV, YYDKDF (reference sequence). The CDR3, as DNA: TGTGCCACCAGCAGAGATTCCGACTATGGCTACACCTTC. This encodes CATSRDSDYGYTF.

This clonotype was recorded at least ten times. This chain connects TRBV6-1 to TRBJ1-5; the match to TRBD1 covers 9 bases. V shed 6 bases and J 8 bases; nucleotides not matched to a gene: 8. The CDR3 extends over 14 amino acids. The V gene's germline CDR1 is MNHNS and CDR2 SASEGT. CDR3 residues: CASSNRGLTEPQHF. CDR3 nucleotide sequence: TGTGCCAGCAGCAACAGGGGGCTTACAGAGCCCCAGCATTTT.

The chain recombines TRBV4-2 with TRBJ2-7, with D hard to call. Germline loops: CDR1 LGHNA, CDR2 YNFKEQ. The V gene lost 0 bases and the J gene lost 0 bases, with 12 bases spanning the gap. The CDR3 runs to 16 residues. CDR3 region: CASSQEVSIGSYEQYF. Here the CDR3 DNA reads TGTGCCAGCAGCCAAGAGGTCAGCATTGGCTCCTACGAGCAGTACTTC.

This clonotype was seen repeatedly, ten times or more. The chain employs TRBV9 and TRBJ1-5; D unclear. The CDR3 loop spans 14 amino acids. Trimming took off 0 bases at V and 5 bases at J, with 9 bases between the two ends. CDR1 SGDLS and CDR2 YYNGEE come from the germline V gene. CDR3 DNA sequence: TGTGCCAGCAGCGTAGCCGGCGGGGATCAGCCCCAGCATTTT. It translates to CASSVAGGDQPQHF.

As concerns this clonotype: One base away lies a much larger clone, so this may be a sequencing read error. The chain couples TRBV25-1 to TRBJ1-1; D gene unclear. V was clipped by 3 bases and J by 5 bases, with 7 bases between them. The CDR3 length is 12 residues. Per the germline V gene, CDR1 is MGHDK and CDR2 is SYGVNS. The CDR3 reads CASSDLMTEAFF. For the CDR3, the DNA is TGTGCCAGCAGTGATCTGATGACTGAAGCTTTCTTT.

This clonotype was observed at least ten times. The chain recombines TRBV7-3 with TRBJ2-6, with D tentatively TRBD1 or TRBD2 (5 bases each). Trimming pared 0 bases from V and 1 base from J, leaving 7 bases between. CDR3 length: 16 residues. Germline V gene lookup returns CDR1 SGHTA and CDR2 FQGTGA. The chain's CDR3 is CASSLTGVSGANVLTF. The CDR3 region has the DNA TGTGCCAGCAGCTTAACGGGGGTGTCTGGGGCCAACGTCCTGACTTTC.

This clonotype was seen at least ten times. The chain couples TRBV12-5 to TRBJ1-5; D is unresolved. The CDR3 has 13 residues. The germline V and J ends were trimmed by 3 bases and 0 bases, with 3 bases remaining between them. From germline, CDR1 is LGHNT and CDR2 FRNRAP. CDR3 bases: TGTGCTAGTGGTTTTGATAGCAATCAGCCCCAGCATTTT. Protein: CASGFDSNQPQHF. Full variable domain (rest looked up from reference TRBV12-5 and TRBJ1-5): DARVTQTPRHKVTEMGQEVTMRCQPILGHNTVFWYRQTMMQGLELLAYFRNRAPLDDSGMPKDRFSAEMPDATLATLKIQPSEPRDSAVYFCASGFDSNQPQHFGDGTRLSIL.

V is TRBV24-1 and J is TRBJ2-5, with 13 bases aligning to TRBD2. The CDR3 is 14 residues long. Germline V lookup: CDR1 KGHDR, CDR2 SFDVKD. The ends lost 9 bases at V and 0 bases at J; junction bases unmatched: 0. The CDR3 DNA follows: TGTGCCACCGGGACTAGCGGGGACCAAGAGACCCAGTACTTC. It yields the protein CATGTSGDQETQYF.